This is a list of T cell receptor beta chains from one sample in a study of cytomegalovirus exposure and HLA in healthy donors. TCRdb's table, derived via immunoSEQ multiplex PCR, lists solely in-frame clones and lacks some. The profile shows about 56,000 clones, about 92% of them singletons. The sequenced sample was PBMCs. Every receptor here comes from a man aged 18 to 29 in good health and CMV-seronegative. Each CDR3 is given with its conserved first and last residue. The D gene is left open where the match is weak. Rows give clone size only sometimes, using once, few, many, or a class for an expanded clone.

D gene	V gene	clone size	J gene	CDR3 protein	CDR3 DNA
NA	TRBV19	NA	TRBJ2-3	CASSIAIEFSTDTQYF	TGTGCCAGTAGTATCGCGATAGAGTTTAGCACAGATACGCAGTATTTT
TRBD1	TRBV9	once	TRBJ2-2	CASSGRQGGVGELFF	TGTGCCAGCAGCGGTAGACAGGGCGGTGTCGGGGAGCTGTTTTTT
TRBD2	TRBV29-1	NA	TRBJ2-1	CSADIPQSLAGGNEQFF	TGCAGCGCCGACATCCCCCAATCCCTAGCGGGAGGGAATGAGCAGTTCTTC
TRBD1	TRBV4-1	once	TRBJ2-6	CASSQDSWDRGAGANVLTF	TGCGCCAGCAGCCAAGATTCGTGGGACAGGGGAGCCGGGGCCAACGTCCTGACTTTC
NA	TRBV6-1	NA	TRBJ2-5	CASSEGVAPGGETQYF	TGTGCCAGCAGTGAAGGCGTGGCGCCAGGGGGGGAGACCCAGTACTTC
TRBD2	TRBV25-1	few	TRBJ2-2	CASSDPRGLAITGELFF	TGTGCCAGCAGTGACCCTCGGGGACTAGCGATCACCGGGGAGCTGTTTTTT
NA	TRBV9	NA	TRBJ2-1	CASSVAPQLEQFF	TGTGCCAGCAGCGTAGCGCCTCAACTTGAGCAGTTCTTC
TRBD2	TRBV18	NA	TRBJ2-1	CASSPGTSGNNEQFF	TGTGCCAGCTCACCGGGGACTAGCGGAAACAATGAGCAGTTCTTC
NA	TRBV28	NA	TRBJ1-1	CASSLRLGGVHTEAFF	TGTGCCAGCAGTTTACGCCTAGGGGGAGTACACACTGAAGCTTTCTTT
TRBD1	TRBV5-4	NA	TRBJ1-3	CASSPGTVSGNTIYF	TGTGCCAGCAGCCCGGGGACAGTCTCTGGAAACACCATATATTTT
TRBD1	TRBV7-2	NA	TRBJ1-4	CASSATGLTNEKLFF	TGTGCCAGCAGCGCGACAGGGTTAACTAATGAAAAACTGTTTTTT
TRBD2	TRBV9	once	TRBJ2-7	CASSVGSWASSGEPYEQYF	TGTGCCAGCAGCGTAGGGTCGTGGGCTTCTAGCGGGGAACCCTACGAGCAGTACTTC
TRBD1	TRBV5-1	once	TRBJ2-7	CASSPTAETGDEQYF	TGCGCCAGCAGCCCGACAGCCGAGACAGGGGATGAGCAGTACTTC
TRBD2	TRBV6-5	NA	TRBJ2-7	CASRDTASGSYEQYF	TGTGCCAGCAGGGACACCGCTAGCGGGTCCTACGAGCAGTACTTC
TRBD2	TRBV5-4	NA	TRBJ2-7	CASSSDAGGYEQYF	TGTGCCAGCAGCTCGGACGCGGGAGGATACGAGCAGTACTTC
TRBD2	TRBV7-2	NA	TRBJ2-3	CASSLRNSGTSGRPDTQYF	TGTGCCAGCAGCTTACGCAACTCCGGGACTAGCGGGAGACCAGATACGCAGTATTTT
NA	TRBV9	NA	TRBJ1-2	CASSPPDRNYGYTF	TGTGCCAGCAGCCCCCCCGACAGAAACTATGGCTACACCTTC
NA	TRBV5-1	NA	TRBJ2-7	CASSLEIAGYEQYF	TGCGCCAGCAGCTTGGAGATCGCAGGCTACGAGCAGTACTTC
NA	TRBV7-9	NA	TRBJ2-2	CASSSRREVDTGELFF	TGTGCCAGCAGCTCCCGAAGAGAGGTTGACACCGGGGAGCTGTTTTTT
NA	TRBV7-2	NA	TRBJ1-1	CASSNGVVGTETFF	TGTGCCAGCAGTAACGGGGTGGTGGGTACTGAAACTTTCTTT
TRBD2	TRBV11-3	NA	TRBJ2-5	CASSFGSGSWETQYF	TGTGCCAGCAGCTTTGGTAGCGGGAGTTGGGAGACCCAGTACTTC
TRBD1	TRBV6-1	NA	TRBJ2-7	CASKGAVGYEQYF	TGTGCCAGCAAGGGGGCCGTGGGATACGAGCAGTACTTC
NA	TRBV25-1	NA	TRBJ1-4	CASTETKGSKKLFF	TGTGCCAGCACCGAGACAAAGGGGTCGAAAAAACTGTTTTTT
TRBD2	TRBV7-2	NA	TRBJ2-3	CASSLDGTSGRRWYF	TGTGCCAGCAGCTTAGATGGGACTAGCGGGAGAAGGTGGTATTTT
TRBD1	TRBV27	NA	TRBJ2-7	CASSPGQGYEQYF	TGTGCCAGCAGTCCGGGACAGGGCTACGAGCAGTACTTC
NA	TRBV7-2	NA	TRBJ2-7	CASSFVSSSYEQYF	TGTGCCAGCAGCTTTGTGAGTTCGTCCTACGAGCAGTACTTC
TRBD2	TRBV4-1	NA	TRBJ2-2	CASSQFTGTSGRAPGELFF	TGCGCCAGCAGCCAATTTACCGGGACTAGCGGGAGGGCCCCCGGGGAGCTGTTTTTT
TRBD1	TRBV5-4	once	TRBJ2-2	CASSGQGAGELFF	TGTGCCAGCAGCGGACAGGGGGCCGGGGAGCTGTTTTTT
TRBD2	TRBV11-2	NA	TRBJ2-7	CASRPSGSEEQYF	TGTGCCAGCAGACCTAGCGGGAGTGAGGAGCAGTACTTC
TRBD1	TRBV6-5	NA	TRBJ1-2	CASSYGAGGSGYTF	TGTGCCAGCAGTTACGGGGCAGGGGGCAGTGGCTACACCTTC
TRBD1	TRBV28	NA	TRBJ2-1	CASSVRDRAYNEQFF	TGTGCCAGCAGCGTTCGGGACAGGGCCTACAATGAGCAGTTCTTC
TRBD1	TRBV19	NA	TRBJ1-2	CASSPRTGLNYGYTF	TGTGCCAGTAGTCCTAGGACAGGGCTTAACTATGGCTACACCTTC
NA	TRBV11-2	once	TRBJ2-3	CASSLEGLSTDTQYF	TGTGCCAGCAGCTTAGAAGGACTAAGCACAGATACGCAGTATTTT
TRBD1	TRBV10-1	NA	TRBJ2-7	CASSRDRPGTDEQYF	TGCGCCAGCAGCCGGGACAGGCCGGGGACCGACGAGCAGTACTTC
NA	TRBV27	NA	TRBJ2-7	CASSYGTIYEQYF	TGTGCCAGCAGTTACGGGACAATCTACGAGCAGTACTTC
NA	TRBV4-1	NA	TRBJ2-1	CASSQESIKSSYNEQFF	TGCGCCAGCAGCCAAGAAAGCATCAAGAGCTCCTACAATGAGCAGTTCTTC
NA	TRBV5-4	once	TRBJ2-7	CASSLGRTYEQYF	TGTGCCAGCAGCTTGGGTAGAACCTACGAGCAGTACTTC
NA	TRBV7-9	NA	TRBJ1-2	CASSTEQGSAGGYTF	TGTGCCAGCAGCACCGAACAGGGCTCAGCTGGGGGCTACACCTTC
NA	TRBV7-9	NA	TRBJ2-7	CASSSEDFYEQYF	TGTGCCAGCAGCTCCGAGGACTTCTACGAGCAGTACTTC
TRBD1	TRBV10-3	NA	TRBJ2-7	CAISALGQGISYEQYF	TGTGCCATCAGTGCACTGGGACAGGGGATTTCCTACGAGCAGTACTTC
NA	TRBV21-1	NA	TRBJ2-5	CASSKGTGRETQYF	TGTGCCAGCAGCAAAGGGACAGGGAGGGAGACCCAGTACTTC
NA	TRBV10-2	NA	TRBJ1-5	CASTTSNARPQHF	TGCGCCAGCACTACCTCAAATGCCCGGCCCCAGCATTTT
TRBD1	TRBV5-6	NA	TRBJ2-1	CASSLLQGDRPPDEQFF	TGTGCCAGCAGCTTGTTACAGGGGGATCGACCTCCCGATGAGCAGTTCTTC
TRBD2	TRBV7-3	once	TRBJ2-1	CASSSSVASGNEQFF	TGTGCCAGCAGCTCCTCGGTGGCTAGCGGGAACGAGCAGTTCTTC
NA	TRBV21-1	NA	TRBJ1-3	CASTKVTPGSGNTIYF	TGTGCCAGCACTAAGGTGACTCCCGGCTCTGGAAACACCATATATTTT
TRBD2	TRBV7-8	NA	TRBJ2-1	CASSRRTREGPRNEQFF	TGTGCCAGCAGCCGCAGAACACGGGAGGGCCCTCGAAATGAGCAGTTCTTC